Below are 31 T cell receptor beta chains sequenced from a single sample in a study of shared clonotypes between healthy human individuals. CD8 cells regarded as naive lacked CD45RO, were positively chosen for CCR7, and omitted terminally differentiated effector memory CD45RA+ cells. The protocol was immunoSEQ multiplex PCR, while the TCRdb copy is restricted to in-frame clones and leaves out a portion. This table has some 2,100,000 clones, about 93% appearing once. Sample: naive CD8+ T cells from PBMCs. All receptors derive from a man between 18 and 35 years old in good health. Some clones in this sample may be carry-over from other donors' samples.

The CDR3 DNA is TGTGCCAGCAGTTCGCAGGGGAAGGGGTTGTACGAGCAGTACTTC. Translated, it gives CASSSQGKGLYEQYF. The rearrangement uses TRBV28 and TRBJ2-7, with D maybe TRBD1 (6 bases). V was trimmed by 4 bases and J by 4 bases, leaving 17 bases between them. Germline V CDR1 and CDR2: MDHEN, SYDVKM. The CDR3 runs to 15 residues.

As DNA, the CDR3 is TGTGCCACCAGCCCTGAGGGACAGGCCGGGGAGCTGTTTTTT. It yields the protein CATSPEGQAGELFF. The V and J genes are TRBV15 and TRBJ2-2, with 8 bases lining up with TRBD1. Germline values: CDR1 LNHNV, CDR2 YYDKDF (reference sequence). The CDR3 extends over 14 amino acids. Unmatched junction bases numbered 5, after V lost 5 bases and J lost 6 bases.

The chain uses TRBV7-9 and TRBJ2-5; TRBD1 aligns across 7 bases. Germline CDR1 reads SEHNR; CDR2 reads FQNEAQ (reference sequence). This CDR3 has 14 amino acids. Trimming cost V 5 bases and J 5 bases; bases outside gene matches: 8. The CDR3 is CASSRQGQTETQYF. The CDR3 bases are TGTGCCAGCAGCCGCCAGGGACAGACGGAGACCCAGTACTTC. Full variable domain (missing parts from reference TRBV7-9 and TRBJ2-5): DTGVSQNPRHKITKRGQNVTFRCDPISEHNRLYWYRQTLGQGPEFLTYFQNEAQLEKSRLLSDRFSAERPKGSFSTLEIQRTEQGDSAMYLCASSRQGQTETQYFGPGTRLLVL.

The V call is TRBV5-6, the J call TRBJ1-1, with D perhaps matching TRBD1 (5 bases). Germline CDR1 reads SGHDT; CDR2 reads YYEEEE. V was cut by 5 bases and J by 0 bases, with 17 bases left in between. This CDR3 region has 16 residues. The CDR3 region has the DNA TGTGCCAGCAGTTTAGAGGGGAGCTCCTTGAACACTGAAGCTTTCTTT. This codes for CASSLEGSSLNTEAFF.

Worth noting for this clone: One junction end disagrees with the germline gene, perhaps due to a read error. The chain has TRBV5-1 and TRBJ1-2, with D maybe TRBD1 (6 bases). Germline V CDR1 and CDR2: SGHRS, YFSETQ. The CDR3 sequence is 15 residues long. The CDR3 DNA is TGCGCCAGCGGCTTGACGGGGGGGCGCGGCTATGGCTACACCTTC. Protein sequence: CASGLTGGRGYGYTF. The full variable domain, rest sourced from reference TRBV5-1 and TRBJ1-2, is KAGVTQTPRYLIKTRGQQVTLSCSPISGHRSVSWYQQTPGQGLQFLFEYFSETQRNKGNFPGRFSGRQFSNSRSEMNVSTLELGDSALYLCASGLTGGRGYGYTFGSGTRLTVV.

The table lists this clone with a count of one. CDR3 in DNA: TGTGCCAGCAGCTTGCCGGGCCGGGGTCCTGAGAGCAATCAGCCCCAGCATTTT. Translating it yields CASSLPGRGPESNQPQHF. The genes are TRBV5-8 and TRBJ1-5; D call uncertain. Trimming took off 1 base at V and 1 base at J, with 18 bases between the two ends. Looked up from germline, CDR1 is SGHTS and CDR2 is YDEGEE. CDR3 length equals 18 residues.

The rearrangement joins TRBV10-1 to TRBJ2-1; TRBD2 matches at 10 bases. Germline-derived CDR1 and CDR2 are WNHNN and SYGVQD (reference sequence). The CDR3 covers 15 residues. V shed 3 bases and J 8 bases; nucleotides not matched to a gene: 7. The CDR3 sequence is CASSERLAGVDEQFF. DNA of the CDR3: TGCGCCAGCAGTGAACGTCTAGCGGGAGTCGATGAGCAGTTCTTC.

This clone was counted once. The chain links TRBV28 to TRBJ2-7; 8 bases are a match to TRBD2. CDR1 and CDR2 from the germline V gene are MDHEN and SYDVKM. The length of the CDR3 is 14 residues. V shed 6 bases, J shed 5 bases, and the junction held 9 bases outside the gene matches. The CDR3 coding sequence is TGTGCCAGCAGAGATTTTAGCGGGAAGCACGAGCAGTACTTC. This codes for CASRDFSGKHEQYF.

The V gene is TRBV30, the J gene TRBJ2-3, with D perhaps matching TRBD2 (6 bases). The V gene's germline CDR1 is GTSNPN and CDR2 SVGIG (reference sequence). Trimming stripped 7 bases from V and 7 bases from J, with 15 bases between. CDR3 size: 12 residues. The CDR3 DNA reads as TGTGCCTTCGTTGGGAGGTCGCATACGCAGTATTTT. The encoded protein is CAFVGRSHTQYF.

The J gene is TRBJ2-7, the V gene TRBV9, with D possibly being TRBD2 (5 bases). Germline V gene data show CDR1 as SGDLS and CDR2 as YYNGEE. The CDR3 runs 15 residues. V was cut by 1 base and J by 6 bases, with 17 bases left in between. In DNA form, the CDR3 reads TGTGCCAGCAGCGTAACGGGGAGTACGTGGAGCGAGCAGTACTTC. Residues: CASSVTGSTWSEQYF.

The chain combines TRBV6-5 with TRBJ2-7; TRBD1 matches at 10 bases. In germline, CDR1 is MNHEY, CDR2 SVGAGI. Trimming took 5 bases from V and 5 from J; bases not matched to a gene: 6. The CDR3 loop spans 14 amino acids. The CDR3 DNA follows: TGTGCCAGCAGTACTGGACAGGGGGGTGACGAGCAGTACTTC. Protein product: CASSTGQGGDEQYF.

The chain links TRBV30 to TRBJ2-1; D unclear. Trimming took 2 bases from V and 4 from J, leaving 21 bases between them. This CDR3 has 17 residues. Germline V CDR1 and CDR2: GTSNPN, SVGIG (reference sequence). The CDR3 reads CAWSPDFRMTPYNEQFF. In nucleotides, the CDR3 is TGTGCCTGGAGTCCAGACTTTCGAATGACCCCTTACAATGAGCAGTTCTTC.

The J gene is TRBJ2-7, the V gene TRBV7-2; TRBD2 aligns across 7 bases. CDR1 is SGHTA, CDR2 FQGNSA, per germline. J was trimmed by 5 bases and V by 8 bases; bases with no gene match: 12. The CDR3 contains 14 residues. The CDR3 DNA follows: TGTGCCAGCCTTAGATTCCGACTAGCCCACGAGCAGTACTTC. Its translation is CASLRFRLAHEQYF.

V usage is TRBV7-8 and J usage is TRBJ2-7; 9 bases are shared with TRBD1. The V and J ends lost 6 bases and 2 bases, in that order; junction bases with no gene match: 29. The CDR3 contains 22 residues. The germline V gene has CDR1 SGHVS and CDR2 FQNEAQ. DNA of the CDR3: TGTGCCAGCAGTTCCGGGACAGGGAAAAAGCCCGGGGGGCGGGAGCCAACCTACGAGCAGTACTTC. Its translation is CASSSGTGKKPGGREPTYEQYF.

This chain links TRBV30 with TRBJ1-1; D is perhaps TRBD1 (5 bases). CDR1 GTSNPN and CDR2 SVGIG come from the germline V gene (reference sequence). V dropped 3 bases and J dropped 6 bases, with 11 bases sitting between them. This CDR3 is 12 amino acids long. CDR3 nucleotide sequence: TGTGCCTGGAGCACTGGGGGGTCTGAAGCTTTCTTT. It codes for CAWSTGGSEAFF. The full variable domain, rest sourced from reference TRBV30 and TRBJ1-1, is SQTIHQWPATLVQPVGSPLSLECTVEGTSNPNLYWYRQAAGRGLQLLFYSVGIGQISSEVPQNLSASRPQDRQFILSSKKLLLSDSGFYLCAWSTGGSEAFFGQGTRLTVV.

The chain recombines TRBV18 with TRBJ2-2; 10 bases map to TRBD2. Germline CDR1 is KGHSH and CDR2 is LQKENI. The CDR3 sequence is 17 residues long. With V trimmed by 5 bases and J by 3 bases, 9 bases remained unmatched. CDR3 sequence (DNA): TGTGCCAGCTCAGAGACCAGCGGGAGGGCGTACACCGGGGAGCTGTTTTTT. Encoded protein: CASSETSGRAYTGELFF.

The chain links TRBV2 to TRBJ1-3; TRBD1 might be the D (6 bases). The CDR3 length is 15 residues. V lost 6 bases to trimming and J lost 0 bases, with 12 bases between them. CDR1 and CDR2 (germline): SNHLY, FYNNEI. CDR3 protein: CASRERTASGNTIYF. The DNA of the CDR3 is TGTGCCAGCAGAGAAAGGACAGCCTCTGGAAACACCATATATTTT.

V and J are TRBV9 and TRBJ2-1; TRBD2 matches at 9 bases. The V segment lost 4 bases and the J segment 4 bases; nucleotides outside the gene matches: 9. CDR1 SGDLS and CDR2 YYNGEE come from the germline V gene. This CDR3 region has 16 residues. CDR3 residues: CASSSRAGGIYNEQFF. As DNA, the CDR3 is TGTGCCAGCAGCTCCAGAGCGGGAGGAATTTACAATGAGCAGTTCTTC.

This chain links TRBV28 with TRBJ1-4; D unresolved. The germline gives CDR1 MDHEN, CDR2 SYDVKM. With 3 bases removed from V and 2 bases from J, the gap between germline ends came to 7 bases. The CDR3 length is 14 residues. CDR3 bases: TGTGCCAGCAGTTTGATTCTCACTAATGAAAAACTGTTTTTT. Its protein product is CASSLILTNEKLFF.

V and J are TRBV19 and TRBJ1-5; D gene unclear. This CDR3 comprises 13 residues. V was pared by 7 bases and J by 1 base, with 8 bases between. Germline values: CDR1 LNHDA, CDR2 SQIVND (reference sequence). In nucleotides, the CDR3 is TGTGCCAGTACCCCCGGGAGCAATCAGCCCCAGCATTTT. Translation gives CASTPGSNQPQHF.

This clone has only one observation. The rearrangement joins TRBV29-1 to TRBJ1-2, with no clear D. In germline, CDR1 is SQVTM, CDR2 ANQGSEA. Trimming stripped 1 base from V and 9 bases from J, with 0 bases between. The CDR3 covers 8 residues. CDR3 amino acids: CSVEGYTF. The CDR3 region has the DNA TGCAGCGTTGAAGGCTACACCTTC.

This rearrangement joins TRBV7-3 to TRBJ2-1; D unclear. V was clipped by 4 bases and J by 8 bases, with 21 bases between them. CDR1 and CDR2 (germline): SGHTA, FQGTGA. This CDR3 has 16 residues. The CDR3 DNA reads as TGTGCCAGCAGCTCCATGACCGGAAAGGGTACCGATGAGCAGTTCTTC. Protein: CASSSMTGKGTDEQFF.

Of note for this clone: Other nucleotide sequences in the sample specify the same CDR3. V is TRBV9 and J is TRBJ2-7, with no clear D. The ends were cut back, 0 bases at V and 0 bases at J, with 4 bases in the middle. This CDR3 is built from 13 residues. Germline V gene lookup returns CDR1 SGDLS and CDR2 YYNGEE. CDR3 sequence reads: CASSVGDSYEQYF. CDR3 bases: TGTGCCAGCAGCGTAGGGGACTCCTACGAGCAGTACTTC.

The table lists this clone with a count of one. This chain joins TRBV9 and TRBJ2-3, with 9 nucleotides matching TRBD1. V lost 3 bases to trimming and J lost 6 bases; unmatched junction nucleotides: 8. Germline CDR1 is SGDLS and CDR2 is YYNGEE. The CDR3 is made up of 15 amino acids. The CDR3 DNA is TGTGCCAGCAGCGACCGGGACAGGGTGATGGATACGCAGTATTTT. Amino acid sequence: CASSDRDRVMDTQYF.

This clone was seen just once. The CDR3 spells CASSQDGEASYNEQFF. Here the CDR3 DNA reads TGCGCCAGCAGCCAAGATGGGGAGGCCTCCTACAATGAGCAGTTCTTC. The chain joins TRBV4-1 to TRBJ2-1, with D maybe TRBD2 (6 bases). Germline V gene lookup returns CDR1 MGHRA and CDR2 YSYEKL. The CDR3 runs 16 residues. With 0 bases removed from V and 0 bases from J, the gap between germline ends came to 9 bases.

The CDR3 DNA reads TGTGCCAGCAGCCCTCGGACTAGCGGGGATGCGAACACCGGGGAGCTGTTTTTT. Encoded protein: CASSPRTSGDANTGELFF. This sequence joins TRBV7-2 and TRBJ2-2; 12 bases line up with TRBD2. Germline CDR1 reads SGHTA; CDR2 reads FQGNSA. The CDR3 loop spans 18 amino acids. V trimming: 5 bases; J trimming: 0 bases; junction bases outside the gene matches: 7.

This clone was recorded only once. This sequence joins TRBV11-3 and TRBJ2-5; weak D call: TRBD2 (6 bases). Deletions cut 5 bases from V and 4 bases from J, with 17 bases between. The length of the CDR3 is 15 residues. CDR1 SGHNT and CDR2 YENEEA come from the germline V gene. The CDR3 sequence is CASSQGYTSSETQYF. CDR3 nucleotide sequence: TGTGCCAGCAGCCAAGGATATACTAGCTCAGAGACCCAGTACTTC.

The rearrangement uses TRBV13 and TRBJ2-6, with D perhaps matching TRBD1 or TRBD2 (5 bases each). The length of the CDR3 is 15 residues. CDR1 and CDR2 from the germline V gene are PRHDT and FYEKMQ (reference sequence). Trimming pared 5 bases from V and 3 bases from J, leaving 11 bases between. The CDR3 region is CASSPGPGGANVLTF. Written as DNA, the CDR3 is TGTGCCAGCAGCCCGGGGCCGGGTGGGGCCAACGTCCTGACTTTC.

The chain has TRBV9 and TRBJ2-7; D tentatively reads TRBD1 or TRBD2 (7 bases each). V lost 4 bases, J lost 7 bases, and 21 bases lay in between. Germline CDR1 SGDLS, CDR2 YYNGEE. The CDR3 is 15 residues long. CDR3 sequence: CASSPGGQVRNEQYF. The CDR3 nucleotides are TGTGCCAGCAGCCCGGGAGGACAGGTCCGCAATGAGCAGTACTTC.

This clone was seen a single time. V is TRBV9 and J is TRBJ2-7; possible D gene TRBD2, 6 bases. The germline V and J ends were trimmed by 4 bases and 6 bases, with 17 bases remaining between them. CDR1 and CDR2 (germline): SGDLS, YYNGEE. This CDR3 spans 14 amino acids. CDR3 sequence: CASSPYTGVSEQYF. The DNA of the CDR3 is TGTGCCAGCAGCCCCTATACGGGAGTAAGCGAGCAGTACTTC.

The chain carries TRBV27 and TRBJ2-5, with TRBD2 identical over 8 bases. Germline V gene data show CDR1 as MNHEY and CDR2 as SMNVEV (reference sequence). V shed 0 bases, J shed 4 bases, and the junction held 4 bases outside the gene matches. The CDR3 has 15 residues. CDR3 region: CASSLSTGGRETQYF. In DNA form, the CDR3 reads TGTGCCAGCAGTTTATCAACGGGAGGGCGAGAGACCCAGTACTTC.